This T cell receptor (beta chain) was captured by sequencing in a study of CD8+ T cells in alopecia areata. Study findings and constraints: Alphabeta T cells residing in normal skin are also sequenced in scalp samples. In lesional scalp, particularly from alopecia totalis/universalis, clonality was higher than in normal scalp.

Following extraction, RNA underwent reverse transcription to cDNA, which served as the sequencing template. Profiled with immunoSEQ multiplex PCR; TCRdb holds only in-frame clones, not every one. The sample has roughly 11,000 clones, over 60% seen once. Lesional scalp tissue (obtained by punch biopsy) and peripheral blood were collected from alopecia areata patients. In regard to this clone: What it binds is not known.

Germline assignment: CDR1 MNHEY and CDR2 SMNVEV (reference sequence). The J segment lost 1 base and the V segment lost 6 bases, leaving 8 bases of the junction unmatched. There are 15 residues in the CDR3. The gene calls are TRBV27 and TRBJ2-7; 8 bases match TRBD2. This TCR was sampled from a human donor with alopecia areata. The specimen was skin. CDR3 coding DNA: TGTGCCAGCAGCGAAACGACTAGCGCTTCCTACGAGCAGTACTTC. It encodes CASSETTSASYEQYF.